Sequencing of this T cell receptor (beta chain) was carried out in a study of high-grade serous ovarian cancer treatment subgroups. About the study: Samples averaged about 15,000 reads and approximately 7,000 unique TCR beta rearrangements.

Tumor tissue was taken before any definitive surgery or chemotherapy was given. V was cut by 5 bases and J by 0 bases, with 16 bases left in between. CDR3 length: 16 amino acids. Germline CDR1 is ENHRY and CDR2 is SYGVKD. Sequencing used immunoSEQ multiplex PCR; TCRdb keeps in-frame clones, though not all of them. The sample consists of approximately 5,300 clones, around 70% of them appearing once. This clone was observed once. The chain is built from TRBV10-3 and TRBJ1-1; perhaps TRBD1 as D (6 bases). What was sequenced was tumor tissue. This receptor was obtained from a human donor with high-grade serous ovarian cancer. The chain's CDR3 is CAISMNRASLNTEAFF. CDR3 DNA: TGTGCCATCAGTATGAACAGGGCATCCTTGAACACTGAAGCTTTCTTT.